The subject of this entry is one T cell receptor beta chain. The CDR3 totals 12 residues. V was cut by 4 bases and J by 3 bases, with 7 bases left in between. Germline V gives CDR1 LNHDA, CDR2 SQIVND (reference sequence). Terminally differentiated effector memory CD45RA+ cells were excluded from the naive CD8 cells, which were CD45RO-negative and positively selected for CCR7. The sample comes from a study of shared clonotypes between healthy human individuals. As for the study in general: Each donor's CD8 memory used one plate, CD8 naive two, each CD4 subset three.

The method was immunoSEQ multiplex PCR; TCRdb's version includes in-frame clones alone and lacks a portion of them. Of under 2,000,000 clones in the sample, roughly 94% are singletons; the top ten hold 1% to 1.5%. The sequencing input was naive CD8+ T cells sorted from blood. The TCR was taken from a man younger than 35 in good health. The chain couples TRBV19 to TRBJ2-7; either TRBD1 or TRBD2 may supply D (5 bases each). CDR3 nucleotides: TGTGCCAGTAGTACGAGGGGCTACGAGCAGTACTTC. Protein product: CASSTRGYEQYF.